This TCR beta chain was sequenced during a study of T cells after yellow fever vaccination. Study-wide background: For low cell numbers, libraries were made with SMART-Seq v4 Ultra Low Input.

Study results and limitations: Reappearing after the booster were most of the clones from primary vaccination (approximately 96% CD4, 85% to 90% CD8).

Template-switching 5'RACE yielded the TCR cDNA; a universal primer site and UMIs were added in the process. TCRdb passed the 5' RACE reads through MiXCR, listing each CDR3 protein once. The data hold under 350,000 distinct CDR3 sequences, with 4.1% observed a single time. Germline CDR1 LGHNA, CDR2 YNFKEQ. The CDR3 has 14 amino acids. Trimming cost V 4 bases and J 6 bases; bases outside gene matches: 6. Many counts were recorded for this clonotype. Its antigen is unidentified. The source is a man between 18 and 29 years old who received the YFV17D yellow fever vaccine. The J gene is TRBJ2-5, the V gene TRBV4-2; 9 nucleotides agree with TRBD1. The specimen was PBMCs, collected 5 days after the yellow fever booster vaccination. The CDR3 reads CASSLPGQGKTQYF. The CDR3 DNA reads TGTGCCAGCAGCCTACCGGGACAGGGAAAGACCCAGTACTTC.